The clone carrying this T cell receptor beta chain was seen ten or more times. The entry originates in a study of glioma-infiltrating T cells. The wider study: Blood libraries targeted 4.5- to 10-fold coverage of some 980,000 T cells.

CDR3 length equals 15 residues. From germline, CDR1 is MGHDK and CDR2 SYGVNS. Trimming cost V 4 bases and J 3 bases, with 16 bases left between them. Amplification of TCR alpha and beta CDR3 regions from RNA used iRepertoire nested multiplex PCR. Tissue mRNA or PBMC total RNA, about 90-400 ng, went into one-step reverse transcription and amplification. Using its own MiXCR run on the multiplex PCR reads, TCRdb lists one record per CDR3 protein. Of more than 350,000 distinct CDR3 sequences in the sample, more than 35% were seen once. The receptor was isolated from a human donor with low-grade glioma or glioblastoma, undergoing nonglioma brain surgery, or in good health (not recorded which). The sequenced sample consisted of glioma tissue, nonneoplastic brain tissue, or PBMCs (not recorded which). The chain has TRBV25-1 and TRBJ2-7; possibly TRBD1 or TRBD2 for D (5 bases each). The CDR3: CASSGLPGRFYEQYF. The CDR3 coding sequence is TGTGCCAGCAGTGGCTTGCCGGGACGGTTCTACGAGCAGTACTTC.